Each of the 30 T cell receptor beta chains below was sequenced from the same sample in a study of blood T cell repertoires in COVID-19. TCRdb keeps only in-frame clones here, not all; method: immunoSEQ multiplex PCR. The sample contains approximately 54,000 clones, more than 75% of which appear only once. Material: peripheral blood. The receptors here all came from a human donor in a cohort sampled during active COVID-19.

This clone was seen once. The chain has TRBV9 and TRBJ2-7; 8 positions match TRBD1. The CDR3 is made up of 14 amino acids. Germline lookup yields CDR1 SGDLS and CDR2 YYNGEE. The V and J ends lost 4 bases and 4 bases, in that order; junction bases with no gene match: 7. CDR3 amino acids: CASSSRTGPYEQYF. CDR3 DNA sequence: TGTGCCAGCAGCTCTAGGACAGGGCCATACGAGCAGTACTTC.

This clone was counted once. This chain links TRBV12-5 with TRBJ1-6; perhaps TRBD1 as D (5 bases). Per the germline V gene, CDR1 is LGHNT and CDR2 is FRNRAP. This CDR3 has 14 amino acids. Trimming removed 2 bases from V and 6 bases from J, with 8 bases in between. CDR3: CASGLNRFNSPLHF. The CDR3 nucleotides are TGTGCTAGTGGTTTGAACAGGTTTAATTCACCCCTCCACTTT.

CDR3 sequence reads: CASSEGAKWDTQYF. The CDR3 coding sequence is TGTGCCAGCAGCGAGGGGGCGAAGTGGGATACGCAGTATTTT. V gene TRBV7-3 combines with J gene TRBJ2-3, with TRBD1 matching 7 bases. The V gene's germline CDR1 is SGHTA and CDR2 FQGTGA. CDR3 length: 14 residues. Trimming took 5 bases from V and 6 from J; bases not matched to a gene: 8.

The chain has TRBV5-1 and TRBJ2-3; D is unresolved. CDR3 length equals 12 residues. V lost 0 bases to trimming and J lost 3 bases, with 2 bases between them. Germline V gives CDR1 SGHRS, CDR2 YFSETQ. The CDR3 region has the DNA TGCGCCAGCAGCTTGGCGACAGATACGCAGTATTTT. It specifies CASSLATDTQYF. The full variable domain, its missing parts supplied by reference TRBV5-1 and TRBJ2-3, is KAGVTQTPRYLIKTRGQQVTLSCSPISGHRSVSWYQQTPGQGLQFLFEYFSETQRNKGNFPGRFSGRQFSNSRSEMNVSTLELGDSALYLCASSLATDTQYFGPGTRLTVL.

In DNA form, the CDR3 reads TGTGCCAGTAGTATGGGTCTAGCGGGAGGACCGGGCACCGGGGAGCTGTTTTTT. Its protein product is CASSMGLAGGPGTGELFF. V is TRBV19 and J is TRBJ2-2; 11 bases fit TRBD2. Germline trimming cut 3 bases from V and 4 bases from J; bases unmatched to any gene: 10. Germline V gives CDR1 LNHDA, CDR2 SQIVND (reference sequence). The CDR3 has 18 amino acids.

The rearrangement uses TRBV29-1 and TRBJ2-7; 9 bases are a match to TRBD1. Germline V gene data show CDR1 as SQVTM and CDR2 as ANQGSEA. The CDR3 totals 16 residues. J gave up 3 bases and V 2 bases, and 11 bases lay outside the gene matches. CDR3 region: CSVERGTGRTGYEQYF. The CDR3 DNA sequence: TGCAGCGTTGAAAGGGGGACAGGGAGGACGGGCTACGAGCAGTACTTC.

This chain links TRBV30 with TRBJ1-1; 7 bases align to TRBD1. Trimming removed 8 bases from V and 1 base from J; junction bases left unmatched: 13. The CDR3 has 15 amino acids. CDR1 is GTSNPN, CDR2 SVGIG, per germline (reference sequence). The CDR3 DNA follows: TGTGCCATCTCGGGACAGATCAAGTCGAACACTGAAGCTTTCTTT. It codes for CAISGQIKSNTEAFF.

The chain recombines TRBV2 with TRBJ1-2, with a tentative D call TRBD1 (6 bases). There are 13 residues in the CDR3. Trimming stripped 7 bases from V and 3 bases from J, with 12 bases between. CDR1 is SNHLY, CDR2 FYNNEI, per germline. The CDR3, as DNA: TGTGCCAGCACCCAACAGGGCGACTATGGCTACACCTTC. Translated, it gives CASTQQGDYGYTF. The full variable domain, with the rest looked up from reference TRBV2 and TRBJ1-2, is EPEVTQTPSHQVTQMGQEVILRCVPISNHLYFYWYRQILGQKVEFLVSFYNNEISEKSEIFDDQFSVERPDGSNFTLKIRSTKLEDSAMYFCASTQQGDYGYTFGSGTRLTVV.

This clone was seen many times. This sequence joins TRBV10-1 and TRBJ2-2, with D perhaps matching TRBD1 (6 bases). The CDR3 runs to 15 residues. Germline-derived CDR1 and CDR2 are WNHNN and SYGVQD (reference sequence). V shed 3 bases and J shed 1 base, with 9 bases lying between them. Written as DNA, the CDR3 is TGCGCCAGCAGTGACCAGGGGAGGAACACCGGGGAGCTGTTTTTT. It is translated as CASSDQGRNTGELFF.

V and J are TRBV7-3 and TRBJ1-2; weak D call: TRBD1 (6 bases). The germline gives CDR1 SGHTA, CDR2 FQGTGA. The germline V and J ends were trimmed by 6 bases and 7 bases, with 15 bases remaining between them. The CDR3 has 13 residues. CDR3 DNA sequence: TGTGCCAGCAGTTCGAACAGGGTTGGTGGCTACACCTTC. Its protein product is CASSSNRVGGYTF.

This sequence joins TRBV7-7 and TRBJ2-2; D is perhaps TRBD2 (5 bases). Germline loops: CDR1 SSHAT, CDR2 FNYEAQ (reference sequence). Trimming took 2 bases from V and 4 from J, leaving 14 bases between them. The CDR3 consists of 16 residues. This chain's CDR3 is CASSLSSWAGTGELFF. The CDR3 coding sequence is TGTGCCAGCAGCTTATCCTCCTGGGCGGGCACCGGGGAGCTGTTTTTT. The full variable domain, with the rest looked up from reference TRBV7-7 and TRBJ2-2, is GAGVSQSPRYKVTKRGQDVTLRCDPISSHATLYWYQQALGQGPEFLTYFNYEAQPDKSGLPSDRFSAERPEGSISTLTIQRTEQRDSAMYRCASSLSSWAGTGELFFGEGSRLTVL.

V gene TRBV30 combines with J gene TRBJ1-1; TRBD1 matches 7 bases. Germline V gene sequence: CDR1 GTSNPN, CDR2 SVGIG (reference sequence). Losses at the gene ends were 3 bases for V and 1 base for J; bases not matched to a gene: 5. The CDR3 covers 14 residues. The CDR3 protein is CAWSPGQPNTEAFF. In nucleotides, the CDR3 is TGTGCCTGGAGCCCGGGACAGCCGAACACTGAAGCTTTCTTT.

This clone has more than one count but fewer than ten. This sequence joins TRBV5-8 and TRBJ1-1; 7 bases line up with TRBD1. Trimming took 0 bases from V and 5 from J; bases not matched to a gene: 4. The CDR3 contains 14 residues. The V gene's germline CDR1 is SGHTS and CDR2 YDEGEE. DNA for the CDR3: TGTGCCAGCAGCTTGGGACAGGGTAGGACTGAAGCTTTCTTT. Protein: CASSLGQGRTEAFF.

This clone occurred once. V and J are TRBV19 and TRBJ1-2; 8 bases align to TRBD1. CDR1 is LNHDA and CDR2 is SQIVND in the germline V gene (reference sequence). With V trimmed by 6 bases and J by 2 bases, 14 bases remained unmatched. The CDR3 has 17 residues. The CDR3 DNA reads as TGTGCCAGTAGACTTATTAACCAGGGGGCAAGAAACTATGGCTACACCTTC. Its translation is CASRLINQGARNYGYTF. Together with reference TRBV19 and TRBJ1-2, the CDR3 gives the full variable domain: DGGITQSPKYLFRKEGQNVTLSCEQNLNHDAMYWYRQDPGQGLRLIYYSQIVNDFQKGDIAEGYSVSREKKESFPLTVTSAQKNPTAFYLCASRLINQGARNYGYTFGSGTRLTVV.

V usage is TRBV5-6 and J usage is TRBJ1-5, with D tentatively TRBD1 (5 bases). The CDR3 loop spans 17 amino acids. The germline V and J ends were trimmed by 2 bases and 2 bases, with 17 bases remaining between them. Looked up from germline, CDR1 is SGHDT and CDR2 is YYEEEE. CDR3 DNA sequence: TGTGCCAGCAGCTTCGGTACGGGGGTCGGAGGCAATCAGCCCCAGCATTTT. Its translation is CASSFGTGVGGNQPQHF.

DNA for the CDR3: TGTGCCAGCAGTTACGCCAGGGGGACGCATGGCTACACCTTC. This gives the protein CASSYARGTHGYTF. The chain employs TRBV6-2 or TRBV6-3 and TRBJ1-2, with 7 bases fitting TRBD1. The CDR3 consists of 14 residues. CDR1 and CDR2 from the germline V gene are MNHEY and SVGEGT. Unmatched junction bases numbered 6, after V lost 2 bases and J lost 6 bases.

The chain is built from TRBV2 and TRBJ2-6, with TRBD1 matching over 11 bases. Trimming removed 6 bases from V and 1 base from J; junction bases left unmatched: 5. The CDR3 is 17 amino acids. The germline V gene encodes CDR1 SNHLY and CDR2 FYNNEI. Here the CDR3 reads CASRAGTGGSGANVLTF. The CDR3 DNA follows: TGTGCCAGCAGGGCCGGGACAGGGGGATCTGGGGCCAACGTCCTGACTTTC.

The CDR3 loop is CASRLQSGELFF. DNA of the CDR3: TGTGCCAGCAGATTACAGTCCGGGGAGCTGTTTTTT. The chain is built from TRBV11-2 and TRBJ2-2; the D is unclear. Germline assignment: CDR1 SGHAT and CDR2 FQNNGV. The CDR3 is made up of 12 amino acids. Trimming shortened V by 6 bases and J by 6 bases, and 8 bases separated the two germline ends.

The chain recombines TRBV7-2 with TRBJ1-1; a possible D gene is TRBD1 (6 bases). The germline CDR1 and CDR2 sequences are SGHTA and FQGNSA. The CDR3 has 14 amino acids. V was clipped by 11 bases and J by 5 bases, with 21 bases between them. DNA of the CDR3: TGTGCCGGAGCCCCACAGGGAGGGTTGACTGAAGCTTTCTTT. Its translation is CAGAPQGGLTEAFF.

This sequence joins TRBV6-1 and TRBJ2-1, with D unresolved. V was shortened by 3 bases and J by 10 bases, with 16 bases between the two germline ends. This CDR3 comprises 14 residues. CDR1 is MNHNS and CDR2 is SASEGT in the germline V gene. The CDR3 region is CASSETPLGFEQFF. CDR3 bases: TGTGCCAGCAGTGAGACACCCCTCGGATTCGAGCAGTTCTTC.

This rearrangement joins TRBV20-1 to TRBJ1-4; TRBD1 agrees at 7 bases. This CDR3 has 14 residues. The trim removed 3 bases at V and 8 bases at J, leaving 9 bases unmatched. Germline assignment: CDR1 DFQATT and CDR2 SNEGSKA (reference sequence). CDR3 DNA: TGCAGTGCTAGTAGGGGGCCTACGGGGGAAAAACTGTTTTTT. As protein: CSASRGPTGEKLFF.

Here the CDR3 DNA reads TGTGCCAGCAGCCACACTAGCGGGAGTCCGTACGAGCAGTACTTC. Its translation is CASSHTSGSPYEQYF. This chain uses TRBV11-1 with TRBJ2-7; 11 nucleotides line up with TRBD2. V was clipped by 5 bases and J by 4 bases; unmatched bases: 7. The length of the CDR3 is 15 residues. Germline V CDR1 and CDR2: SGHAT, FQDESV (reference sequence). The full variable domain, rest sourced from reference TRBV11-1 and TRBJ2-7, is EAEVAQSPRYKITEKSQAVAFWCDPISGHATLYWYRQILGQGPELLVQFQDESVVDDSQLPKDRFSAERLKGVDSTLKIQPAELGDSAMYLCASSHTSGSPYEQYFGPGTRLTVT.

The chain employs TRBV27 and TRBJ2-2; TRBD2 agrees at 9 bases. With 1 base clipped from V and 6 bases from J, the junction kept 6 bases outside the gene matches. This CDR3 is built from 16 residues. CDR1 MNHEY and CDR2 SMNVEV come from the germline V gene (reference sequence). The CDR3 coding sequence is TGTGCCAGCAGTTTATGGGCGGGAGGGCCCGCCGGGGAGCTGTTTTTT. It is translated as CASSLWAGGPAGELFF.

The V gene is TRBV7-9, the J gene TRBJ2-1, with 11 positions matching TRBD2. Germline V CDR1 and CDR2: SEHNR, FQNEAQ (reference sequence). J was trimmed by 6 bases and V by 5 bases; bases with no gene match: 15. The CDR3 length is 18 residues. The CDR3 nucleotides read TGTGCCAGCAGCCGTTTTTACTATAGCGGGGGGGCCAGCAATGAGCAGTTCTTC. It specifies CASSRFYYSGGASNEQFF.

This chain links TRBV6-6 with TRBJ2-5, with 10 bases identical to TRBD1. The V gene end was trimmed by 10 bases and the J gene end by 2 bases; junction bases not matched to a gene: 7. Per germline, CDR1 MNHNY and CDR2 SVGAGI (reference sequence). CDR3 length equals 14 residues. In DNA form, the CDR3 reads TGTGCCATTTCGGACAGGGGGTTTCAAGAGACCCAGTACTTC. This sequence encodes CAISDRGFQETQYF.

The rearrangement uses TRBV27 and TRBJ1-1, with 10 bases fitting TRBD1. The CDR3 is 15 amino acids. The germline CDR1 and CDR2 sequences are MNHEY and SMNVEV (reference sequence). The J segment lost 5 bases and the V segment lost 3 bases, leaving 6 bases of the junction unmatched. CDR3 protein: CASSLGQGPWTEAFF. The CDR3 nucleotides are TGTGCCAGCAGTTTGGGACAGGGGCCCTGGACTGAAGCTTTCTTT.

The V call is TRBV11-2, the J call TRBJ2-5; no firm D call. The length of the CDR3 is 14 residues. Deletions cut 2 bases from V and 5 bases from J, with 12 bases between. Germline-derived CDR1 and CDR2 are SGHAT and FQNNGV. The CDR3 nucleotides are TGTGCCAGCAGCTTACCCGGGTCACGGGAGACCCAGTACTTC. Amino acids: CASSLPGSRETQYF. Full variable domain (rest looked up from reference TRBV11-2 and TRBJ2-5): EAGVAQSPRYKIIEKRQSVAFWCNPISGHATLYWYQQILGQGPKLLIQFQNNGVVDDSQLPKDRFSAERLKGVDSTLKIQPAKLEDSAVYLCASSLPGSRETQYFGPGTRLLVL.

The chain is built from TRBV4-1 and TRBJ2-7, with 7 bases matching TRBD1. J was trimmed by 4 bases and V by 4 bases; bases with no gene match: 4. The CDR3 totals 13 residues. Looked up from germline, CDR1 is MGHRA and CDR2 is YSYEKL. Here the CDR3 DNA reads TGCGCCAGCAGCCTGCAACAGGGGTACGAGCAGTACTTC. Its translation is CASSLQQGYEQYF.

This clone was counted once. The chain has TRBV6-9 and TRBJ2-1; 9 bases line up with TRBD1. J gave up 5 bases and V 5 bases, and 7 bases lay outside the gene matches. CDR1 and CDR2 from the germline V gene are MNHGY and SVAAGI. CDR3 length: 15 residues. The CDR3: CASSPGTGLNNEQFF. Here the CDR3 DNA reads TGTGCCAGCAGTCCCGGGACAGGGCTAAACAATGAGCAGTTCTTC.

CDR3 sequence: CASSFSSNGYTF. Here the CDR3 DNA reads TGTGCCAGCAGCTTTTCCAGTAATGGCTACACCTTC. This chain connects TRBV7-2 to TRBJ1-2; D gene uncertain. This CDR3 is built from 12 residues. CDR1 and CDR2 (germline): SGHTA, FQGNSA. V was trimmed by 3 bases and J by 6 bases, leaving 8 bases between them.